Listed below are T cell receptor beta chains from one sample, sequenced in a study of T cells in Graves' hyperthyroidism and ophthalmopathy. Each CDR3 protein gets one entry after TCRdb re-called the multiplex PCR reads with MiXCR. The sample has about 380,000 distinct CDR3 sequences, about 18% seen once. Sequencing was carried out using blood. Receptors originate from a man aged 18 to 30 with Graves' ophthalmopathy. Both conserved end residues are part of each CDR3. Each record gives: clone size, D gene, J gene, V gene, CDR3 protein, CDR3 DNA. The D gene is left open where the match is weak. Where a row states a size, it is once, few, many or the class of an expanded clone; other rows omit it.

abundance: .; d_gene: TRBD1; j_gene: TRBJ1-6; v_gene: TRBV5-1; CDR3aa: CASSLADPGTVNSPLHF; CDR3nt: TGCGCCAGCAGCTTGGCAGACCCCGGGACAGTTAATTCACCCCTCCACTTT
abundance: many; d_gene: .; j_gene: TRBJ2-1; v_gene: TRBV2; CDR3aa: CASSEFALYNEQFF; CDR3nt: TGTGCCAGCAGTGAGTTTGCACTCTACAATGAGCAGTTCTTC
abundance: many; d_gene: TRBD2; j_gene: TRBJ2-5; v_gene: TRBV7-9; CDR3aa: CASQGGGQETQYF; CDR3nt: TGTGCCAGCCAGGGCGGGGGCCAAGAGACCCAGTACTTC
abundance: few; d_gene: TRBD1; j_gene: TRBJ1-5; v_gene: TRBV27; CDR3aa: CASRGTGFAPQHF; CDR3nt: TGTGCCAGCAGGGGGACAGGGTTTGCGCCCCAGCATTTT
abundance: many; d_gene: .; j_gene: TRBJ1-4; v_gene: TRBV5-5; CDR3aa: CASIGRGVDEKLFF; CDR3nt: TGTGCCAGCATTGGTCGAGGGGTCGACGAAAAACTGTTTTTT
abundance: .; d_gene: .; j_gene: TRBJ2-1; v_gene: TRBV7-6; CDR3aa: CASSPGWGPEQFF; CDR3nt: TGTGCCAGCAGCCCAGGTTGGGGGCCTGAGCAGTTCTTC
abundance: many; d_gene: .; j_gene: TRBJ1-1; v_gene: TRBV3-1; CDR3aa: CASSQEVGTEAFF; CDR3nt: TGTGCCAGCAGCCAAGAAGTCGGCACTGAAGCTTTCTTT
abundance: many; d_gene: TRBD1; j_gene: TRBJ2-5; v_gene: TRBV13; CDR3aa: CASSPGQAETQYF; CDR3nt: TGTGCCAGCAGCCCGGGACAGGCTGAGACCCAGTACTTC
abundance: .; d_gene: .; j_gene: TRBJ1-2; v_gene: TRBV19; CDR3aa: CASSSYREADYGYTF; CDR3nt: TGTGCCAGTAGTAGCTACAGGGAGGCGGACTATGGCTACACCTTC
abundance: many; d_gene: .; j_gene: TRBJ1-6; v_gene: TRBV7-3; CDR3aa: CASSLGGASPLHF; CDR3nt: TGTGCCAGCAGTCTCGGCGGGGCTTCACCCCTCCACTTT
abundance: many; d_gene: TRBD1; j_gene: TRBJ2-7; v_gene: TRBV5-1; CDR3aa: CASSRTGENSYEQYF; CDR3nt: TGCGCCAGCAGCAGGACAGGGGAGAATTCCTACGAGCAGTACTTC
abundance: many; d_gene: TRBD1; j_gene: TRBJ1-2; v_gene: TRBV28; CDR3aa: CASRVQGAVYGYTF; CDR3nt: TGTGCCAGCAGGGTACAGGGGGCGGTCTATGGCTACACCTTC
abundance: few; d_gene: .; j_gene: TRBJ2-7; v_gene: TRBV4-2; CDR3aa: CASSQPRTDASYEQYF; CDR3nt: TGTGCCAGCAGCCAACCGAGGACGGATGCCTCCTACGAGCAGTACTTC
abundance: few; d_gene: .; j_gene: TRBJ1-1; v_gene: TRBV28; CDR3aa: CASSKGGNMNTEAFF; CDR3nt: TGTGCCAGCAGCAAGGGTGGGAACATGAACACTGAAGCTTTCTTT
abundance: .; d_gene: .; j_gene: TRBJ1-6; v_gene: TRBV4-2; CDR3aa: CASSQVSVLDPPLHF; CDR3nt: TGTGCCAGCAGCCAAGTCTCGGTTCTGGATCCACCCCTCCACTTT
abundance: many; d_gene: .; j_gene: TRBJ2-7; v_gene: TRBV13; CDR3aa: CASSLSARSSYEQYF; CDR3nt: TGTGCCAGCAGCTTATCGGCCAGGAGCTCCTACGAGCAGTACTTC
abundance: many; d_gene: .; j_gene: TRBJ1-1; v_gene: TRBV7-9; CDR3aa: CASSLALQSEAFF; CDR3nt: TGTGCCAGCAGCTTAGCGCTGCAGAGTGAAGCTTTCTTT
abundance: few; d_gene: .; j_gene: TRBJ1-2; v_gene: TRBV6-1; CDR3aa: CATRASPGGGYTF; CDR3nt: TGTGCCACCAGGGCCTCTCCCGGTGGTGGCTACACCTTC
abundance: .; d_gene: .; j_gene: TRBJ2-2; v_gene: TRBV27; CDR3aa: CASSLLPNTGELFF; CDR3nt: TGTGCCAGCAGTTTGCTTCCGAACACCGGGGAGCTGTTTTTT
abundance: .; d_gene: .; j_gene: TRBJ1-4; v_gene: TRBV19; CDR3aa: CASTFRATNEKLFF; CDR3nt: TGTGCCAGTACCTTCCGAGCAACTAATGAAAAACTGTTTTTT
abundance: many; d_gene: .; j_gene: TRBJ1-1; v_gene: TRBV11-2; CDR3aa: CASSFSVAEAFF; CDR3nt: TGTGCCAGCAGCTTCTCTGTTGCTGAAGCTTTCTTT
abundance: .; d_gene: .; j_gene: TRBJ2-2; v_gene: TRBV20-1; CDR3aa: CSASGNTGELFF; CDR3nt: TGCAGTGCCTCAGGGAACACCGGGGAGCTGTTTTTT
abundance: .; d_gene: .; j_gene: TRBJ2-2; v_gene: TRBV15; CDR3aa: CATRDRRVGANTGELFF; CDR3nt: TGTGCCACCAGGGACCGTAGGGTAGGGGCGAACACCGGGGAGCTGTTTTTT
abundance: .; d_gene: TRBD1; j_gene: TRBJ2-3; v_gene: TRBV6-1; CDR3aa: CASSVDRVFPDTQYF; CDR3nt: TGTGCCAGCAGTGTTGACAGGGTTTTCCCAGATACGCAGTATTTT
abundance: .; d_gene: .; j_gene: TRBJ1-6; v_gene: TRBV7-2; CDR3aa: CASSPERVRDSPLHF; CDR3nt: TGTGCCAGCAGCCCAGAAAGGGTTAGGGATTCACCCCTCCACTTT
abundance: .; d_gene: TRBD1; j_gene: TRBJ1-4; v_gene: TRBV7-3; CDR3aa: CASSRTGEGEKLFF; CDR3nt: TGTGCCAGCAGCAGGACAGGGGAAGGCGAAAAACTGTTTTTT
abundance: many; d_gene: .; j_gene: TRBJ1-4; v_gene: TRBV6-1; CDR3aa: CASSEHVGRDNEKLFF; CDR3nt: TGTGCCAGCAGTGAACACGTGGGCAGAGATAATGAAAAACTGTTTTTT
abundance: .; d_gene: .; j_gene: TRBJ2-7; v_gene: TRBV4-1; CDR3aa: CASSQVVGVYEQYF; CDR3nt: TGCGCCAGCAGCCAAGTAGTTGGCGTCTACGAGCAGTACTTC
abundance: many; d_gene: TRBD1; j_gene: TRBJ2-1; v_gene: TRBV7-8; CDR3aa: CASSSRIPGQGLYNEQFF; CDR3nt: TGTGCCAGCAGCTCACGGATCCCGGGACAGGGCCTTTACAATGAGCAGTTCTTC
abundance: few; d_gene: .; j_gene: TRBJ1-3; v_gene: TRBV6-1; CDR3aa: CASTPGVGRNTIYF; CDR3nt: TGTGCCAGCACCCCCGGGGTTGGGAGGAACACCATATATTTT
abundance: many; d_gene: .; j_gene: TRBJ1-4; v_gene: TRBV3-1; CDR3aa: CASSQGTGWSEKLFF; CDR3nt: TGTGCCAGCAGCCAAGGAACAGGGTGGTCCGAAAAACTGTTTTTT
abundance: many; d_gene: TRBD2; j_gene: TRBJ2-7; v_gene: TRBV10-3; CDR3aa: CAISSGGYEQYF; CDR3nt: TGTGCCATCAGTAGCGGGGGCTACGAGCAGTACTTC
abundance: .; d_gene: .; j_gene: TRBJ1-2; v_gene: TRBV25-1; CDR3aa: CASSDSANYGYTF; CDR3nt: TGTGCCAGCAGTGATTCGGCTAACTATGGCTACACCTTC
abundance: many; d_gene: .; j_gene: TRBJ1-4; v_gene: TRBV2; CDR3aa: CASSVGPSGDEKLFF; CDR3nt: TGTGCCAGCAGTGTAGGTCCTTCCGGGGATGAAAAACTGTTTTTT
abundance: few; d_gene: TRBD1; j_gene: TRBJ2-1; v_gene: TRBV5-1; CDR3aa: CASSVGQGGNEQFF; CDR3nt: TGCGCCAGCAGCGTGGGACAGGGCGGGAATGAGCAGTTCTTC
abundance: many; d_gene: .; j_gene: TRBJ2-7; v_gene: TRBV11-2; CDR3aa: CASSEGQLTYEQYF; CDR3nt: TGTGCCAGCAGCGAAGGACAGTTAACCTACGAGCAGTACTTC
abundance: many; d_gene: TRBD2; j_gene: TRBJ2-5; v_gene: TRBV6-6; CDR3aa: CASSYGTSGAETQYF; CDR3nt: TGTGCCAGCAGTTACGGGACTAGCGGGGCCGAGACCCAGTACTTC
abundance: many; d_gene: .; j_gene: TRBJ1-1; v_gene: TRBV20-1; CDR3aa: CSARSDGIHNTEAFF; CDR3nt: TGCAGTGCTAGATCCGACGGGATTCACAACACTGAAGCTTTCTTT
abundance: few; d_gene: TRBD2; j_gene: TRBJ2-1; v_gene: TRBV14; CDR3aa: CASSLDGGGGPYNEQFF; CDR3nt: TGTGCCAGCAGCCTTGACGGGGGGGGGGGACCCTACAATGAGCAGTTCTTC
abundance: few; d_gene: .; j_gene: TRBJ2-3; v_gene: TRBV29-1; CDR3aa: CSVEAPQLITQYF; CDR3nt: TGCAGCGTTGAAGCCCCACAACTAATTACGCAGTATTTT